This T cell receptor beta chain was found in a study of T cells of healthy individuals (dated by TCRdb to the late 2010s). The method behind the library was 5' RACE. TCRdb records Illumina MiSeq as the sequencer. TCRdb itself trimmed the public reads at Q25 with fastp, ran MiXCR and retained productive beta chains. Here each entry gathers all rows of one CDR3 protein and keeps the most common genes and DNA. This sample gives 63,000 or so distinct CDR3 sequences in total; 16% of them show up just once. The ten largest make up less than 6% of the sample. From cysteine to phenylalanine, the CDR3 is 12 amino acids long. The DNA shown is the 36-base CDR3, in frame from base 1. For CDR1 and CDR2, the germline V gene (reference sequence) lists MNHEY and SMNVEV. Trimming costs V 4 bases and J 9 bases, and their ends lie 10 bases apart. Of note for this clonotype: Its cognate antigen has yet to be identified. There are no base qualities to consult, and no much larger clone falls within one base.

The chain is assembled from TRBV27 and TRBJ1-5; no D gene is confidently identified. This sequence originates from a human donor in good health. The CDR3 has the sequence CASSSPLGPQHF. The DNA sequence is as follows: TGTGCCAGCAGTTCCCCTTTGGGGCCCCAGCATTTT.